The 15 T cell receptor beta chains below come from one sample, sequenced in a study of T cells in Graves' hyperthyroidism and ophthalmopathy. Amplification targeted TCR beta CDR3 regions from RNA transcripts. RT-PCR in the first round (using the HTBI primer set) targeted the TCR CDR3. Each CDR3 protein is one row after TCRdb ran MiXCR on the multiplex PCR reads. The sample lists 350,000 to 450,000 distinct CDR3 sequences; roughly 14% were seen once. Material for sequencing was blood. These receptors originate from a woman aged 60-75 years with Graves' hyperthyroidism.

This clonotype was counted ten times or more. This chain uses TRBV13 with TRBJ1-2, with D tentatively TRBD1 (6 bases). V lost 0 bases, J lost 2 bases, and 13 bases lay in between. CDR3 size: 16 residues. Germline CDR1 PRHDT, CDR2 FYEKMQ (reference sequence). The CDR3 DNA reads TGTGCCAGCAGCTTAGGAGGCCAGGGGCGAAACTATGGCTACACCTTC. Translating it yields CASSLGGQGRNYGYTF.

Ten or more counts support this clonotype. The chain uses TRBV30 and TRBJ1-2; 7 nucleotides match TRBD1. Germline lookup yields CDR1 GTSNPN and CDR2 SVGIG (reference sequence). With 6 bases clipped from V and 7 bases from J, the junction kept 8 bases outside the gene matches. This CDR3 is 12 amino acids long. CDR3 region: CACPLEGAGYTF. Written as DNA, the CDR3 is TGTGCCTGCCCTTTAGAGGGGGCTGGCTACACCTTC. Using reference TRBV30 and TRBJ1-2 for the parts outside the CDR3, the full variable domain is SQTIHQWPATLVQPVGSPLSLECTVEGTSNPNLYWYRQAAGRGLQLLFYSVGIGQISSEVPQNLSASRPQDRQFILSSKKLLLSDSGFYLCACPLEGAGYTFGSGTRLTVV.

In its sample, this clonotype was seen many times. V and J are TRBV2 and TRBJ1-2; D uncertain. Germline CDR1 and CDR2: SNHLY and FYNNEI. This CDR3 contains 11 residues. The V gene lost 6 bases and the J gene lost 3 bases, with 5 bases spanning the gap. CDR3 residues: CASRWDYGYTF. The CDR3 DNA reads as TGTGCCAGCAGGTGGGACTATGGCTACACCTTC.

This clonotype was observed at least ten times. This rearrangement joins TRBV5-1 to TRBJ1-2, with D perhaps TRBD1 (6 bases). V was shortened by 7 bases and J by 0 bases, with 13 bases between the two germline ends. The germline gives CDR1 SGHRS, CDR2 YFSETQ. The CDR3 is made up of 14 amino acids. Here the CDR3 DNA reads TGCGCCAGCGGCGAGCCAGGGGCTAACTATGGCTACACCTTC. Translating it yields CASGEPGANYGYTF.

This clonotype appeared many times. The genes are TRBV20-1 and TRBJ1-6; a possible D gene is TRBD1 (6 bases). The V gene lost 0 bases and the J gene lost 8 bases, with 8 bases spanning the gap. The CDR3 loop spans 13 amino acids. Per the germline V gene, CDR1 is DFQATT and CDR2 is SNEGSKA (reference sequence). For the CDR3, the DNA is TGCAGTGCTAGAGAGGAGGGGGATTCACCCCTCCACTTT. Translated, it gives CSAREEGDSPLHF.

V is TRBV9 and J is TRBJ2-3; D unresolved. Germline V gene sequence: CDR1 SGDLS, CDR2 YYNGEE. The CDR3 is made up of 14 amino acids. V lost 4 bases, J lost 2 bases, and 11 bases lay in between. CDR3 residues: CASSSKETTDTQYF. DNA for the CDR3: TGTGCCAGCAGCTCCAAGGAGACCACAGATACGCAGTATTTT.

This sequence joins TRBV5-1 and TRBJ2-2, with TRBD2 matching over 14 bases. The CDR3 is 15 amino acids. Germline CDR1 and CDR2: SGHRS and YFSETQ. Trimming took 6 bases from V and 6 from J; bases not matched to a gene: 4. The CDR3 reads CASTRLAGGPGELFF. The CDR3 DNA follows: TGCGCCAGCACCCGACTAGCGGGAGGGCCCGGGGAGCTGTTTTTT.

The chain recombines TRBV20-1 with TRBJ2-7; D is undetermined. The length of the CDR3 is 15 residues. Germline-derived CDR1 and CDR2 are DFQATT and SNEGSKA (reference sequence). Trimming took off 0 bases at V and 2 bases at J, with 14 bases between the two ends. CDR3 loop: CSARDRFDGAYEQYF. The DNA of the CDR3 is TGCAGTGCTAGAGACCGATTCGACGGAGCCTACGAGCAGTACTTC.

There are many counts of this clonotype. The chain combines TRBV20-1 with TRBJ2-5; D might be TRBD1 or TRBD2, each matching 5 bases. The CDR3 spans 13 residues. The ends were cut back, 2 bases at V and 4 bases at J, with 11 bases in the middle. Germline CDR1 DFQATT, CDR2 SNEGSKA (reference sequence). CDR3: CSARYEGRETQYF. The CDR3 bases are TGCAGTGCTAGATACGAGGGGAGAGAGACCCAGTACTTC.

The sample holds many counts of this clonotype. The V and J genes are TRBV20-1 and TRBJ2-7; 8 bases match TRBD1. The ends lost 7 bases at V and 0 bases at J; junction bases unmatched: 5. CDR1 and CDR2 from the germline V gene are DFQATT and SNEGSKA (reference sequence). This CDR3 is 13 amino acids long. CDR3 coding DNA: TGCAGTGTCGCAGGGGGCCTCTCCTACGAGCAGTACTTC. This codes for CSVAGGLSYEQYF.

This clonotype was picked up a small number of times. V usage is TRBV20-1 and J usage is TRBJ2-7; no firm D call. CDR3 size: 13 residues. V was pared by 0 bases and J by 1 base, with 7 bases between. From germline, CDR1 is DFQATT and CDR2 SNEGSKA (reference sequence). CDR3 DNA sequence: TGCAGTGCTAGAGATTTGCGGTCCTACGAGCAGTACTTC. Its protein is CSARDLRSYEQYF.

In this sample, this clonotype turned up many times. The chain has TRBV10-1 and TRBJ2-1; 7 bases match TRBD2. The V segment lost 3 bases and the J segment 7 bases; nucleotides outside the gene matches: 9. The CDR3 sequence is 15 residues long. CDR1 is WNHNN, CDR2 SYGVQD, per germline (reference sequence). The CDR3 coding sequence is TGCGCCAGCAGTGATTTATCGGCGGGAGAGAATGAGCAGTTCTTC. It is translated as CASSDLSAGENEQFF.

Only a few counts were recorded for this clonotype. V gene TRBV19 combines with J gene TRBJ1-2, with a possible D match to TRBD1 (6 bases). This CDR3 region has 15 residues. The germline V gene encodes CDR1 LNHDA and CDR2 SQIVND (reference sequence). V dropped 4 bases and J dropped 0 bases, with 12 bases sitting between them. This CDR3 is CASSTRTEANYGYTF. The CDR3 bases are TGTGCCAGTAGTACCCGGACAGAAGCTAACTATGGCTACACCTTC.

The J gene is TRBJ1-1, the V gene TRBV29-1; D is ambiguous. V was pared by 5 bases and J by 0 bases, with 10 bases between. Per the germline V gene, CDR1 is SQVTM and CDR2 is ANQGSEA. This CDR3 comprises 13 residues. The CDR3 here is CSVQLGMNTEAFF. The CDR3 bases are TGCAGCGTTCAACTGGGCATGAACACTGAAGCTTTCTTT.

This clonotype was counted ten times or more. The germline gene is not matched at one end of the junction; a read error may be the cause. The chain has TRBV12-3 or TRBV12-4 and TRBJ2-4; 9 bases fit TRBD2. This CDR3 is built from 17 residues. In DNA, the CDR3 is TGTGCCAGCAGTCCCCCGACTAGCGGCTTAGCCAAAAACATTCGGTACTTC. Its translation is CASSPPTSGLAKNIRYF.